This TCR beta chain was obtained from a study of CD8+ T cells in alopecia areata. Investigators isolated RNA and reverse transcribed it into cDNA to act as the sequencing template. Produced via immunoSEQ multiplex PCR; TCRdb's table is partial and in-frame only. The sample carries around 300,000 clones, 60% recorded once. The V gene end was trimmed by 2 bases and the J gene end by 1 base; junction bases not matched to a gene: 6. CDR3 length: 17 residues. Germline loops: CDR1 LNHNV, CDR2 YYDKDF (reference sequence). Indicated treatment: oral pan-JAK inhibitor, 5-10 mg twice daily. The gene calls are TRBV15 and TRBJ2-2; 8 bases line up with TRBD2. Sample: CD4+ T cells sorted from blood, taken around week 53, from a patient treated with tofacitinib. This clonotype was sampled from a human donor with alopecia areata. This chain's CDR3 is CATSRTAGALNTGELFF. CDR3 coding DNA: TGTGCCACCAGCAGAACAGCGGGGGCATTGAACACCGGGGAGCTGTTTTTT.